The entry below gives a single TCR beta chain sequence along with its context. The antigen remains unidentified. This entry is derived from a study of T-cell reconstitution after alpha-beta-depleted transplantation in children. Unique molecular identifiers were incorporated into the prepared TCRbeta library. MiXCR, run by TCRdb on the PCR reads, gives a single entry per CDR3 protein. The table records around 100,000 distinct CDR3 sequences, about 9.4% of them present only once. Study-level points and caveats: Expanded clones from the graft, numbering several hundred, reportedly supplied alpha-beta T cells about two months after transplant. At day 60, the high TCRbeta diversity found in some patients originated from recipient T cells and thymic progenitors that had survived. After one year, T-cell counts and TCRbeta diversity mostly came from new T cells.

The CDR3 runs 17 residues. Between the trimmed V and J ends, which lost 3 bases and 7 bases, there was a span of 19 bases. This material consisted of PBMCs, taken before TCRalphabeta/CD19-depleted stem cell transplant. The clonotype was recovered from a boy younger than 10 with acute lymphoblastic leukemia, due to receive a stem cell transplant. V gene TRBV12-3 or TRBV12-4 combines with J gene TRBJ1-6; possible D gene TRBD1, 5 bases. The CDR3 protein is CASSFQFGGAGNSPLHF. Here the CDR3 DNA reads TGTGCCAGCAGTTTCCAATTCGGAGGGGCTGGGAATTCACCCCTCCACTTT.